This T cell receptor beta chain was recorded in a study of early T cells in non-severe SARS-CoV-2 infection (dated by TCRdb to about 2021). Concerning the study at large: Bulk RNA from unsorted whole blood was used for TCR sequencing, so alpha and beta chains could not be paired.

The study was a case-control design nested within a healthcare worker cohort in London, UK, with weekly nasopharyngeal swab PCR tests and blood sampling. Healthcare workers were enrolled in the week of the UK lockdown, from 23 to 31 March 2020, and were followed every week for up to roughly 16 weeks. Concerning this clonotype itself: It lacks a known antigen. Base qualities are not recorded, but no much larger clone differs from it by a single base.

Receptors were amplified or captured by 5' RACE. Reads for this sample came from a NextSeq 500. Unique molecular identifiers were attached to individual cDNA molecules in the TCR library protocol so that sequencing error and PCR bias could be corrected. Both TCR alpha and beta chains were sequenced, and tight co-correlation was observed between alpha and beta sequence abundances in each sample. The paper's data handling went like this. Decombinator V4 was used to annotate TCR sequences for V gene, J gene and CDR3. TCRs were defined as expanded if a significant change between any two time points was detected under a Poisson model with p below 0.0001. Abundances of TCRs were expressed as counts per million after normalisation to the total number of TCRs sequenced in each sample. VDJdb, accessed 1 November 2021, was searched for CMV, EBV and SARS-CoV-2 annotated TCRs, with TCRs annotated for multiple antigens excluded. TCRdb cleaned the public reads at Q25 with fastp, built clones with MiXCR and kept in-frame beta chains. Each entry is one CDR3 protein sequence, shown with its most common DNA and genes. TCRdb's processing, not the authors', yielded these V and J calls. The sample table lists around 100,000 distinct CDR3 sequences, roughly 13% of them with a count of one. Of the sample, roughly 6.3% is held by the ten largest clones.

The paper's findings and limits, for the study overall: VDJdb matching was skewed toward anti-spike CD8 responses and likely underestimated virus-specific expansions by missing private and CD4 specificities.

The sequence was obtained from an adult who was a healthcare worker with PCR-confirmed SARS-CoV-2 infection or an uninfected control (not recorded which). The sequenced sample was whole blood.

The DNA sequence is as follows: TGCAGCGTTCTAGCGGGAGGGCGGGAGCAGTTCTTC. It specifies CSVLAGGREQFF. The chain links TRBV29-1 with TRBJ2-1; 12 middle bases align to TRBD2. CDR1 and CDR2, looked up from the germline V gene, are SQVTM and ANQGSEA. V loses 5 bases at its end and J loses 10 bases; junction bases beyond the gene matches: 3. The CDR3 measures 12 amino acids from cysteine to phenylalanine. Left in the record is the CDR3 DNA by itself, 36 bases read in frame from the first base.